This TCR beta chain comes out of a study of beta chain features in type 1 diabetes. Study-level points and caveats: Cells expressing TCR highly could be over-represented by cDNA sequencing. Moderate but significant shortening of TCRB CDR3s was recorded in all four CD4+ subsets from Type 1 diabetes patients. Any role of HLA type in TCRB rearrangement remained unresolved here.

As regards this clone: Antigen unknown.

The trim removed 6 bases at V and 0 bases at J, leaving 0 bases unmatched. There are 13 residues in the CDR3. The germline V gene has CDR1 SNHLY and CDR2 FYNNEI. Isolated RNA was reverse transcribed in full, so expressed TCRB transcripts were sequenced. Sequencing of naive, central memory and regulatory T cell samples gave an average of around 3.6 million reads. Measured with immunoSEQ multiplex PCR; TCRdb has only the in-frame clones, and not every one. The profile covers 110,000 to 150,000 clones, with 9.7% appearing a single time and 0.65% taken by the ten largest. The sequencing sample was made of central memory CD4+ T cells from blood. The chain carries TRBV2 and TRBJ2-7, with TRBD1 matching 9 bases. The sequence came from a woman aged 40-49 years in good health. This CDR3 is CASRGQGSYEQYF. CDR3 DNA sequence: TGTGCCAGCAGGGGACAGGGCTCCTACGAGCAGTACTTC.